This TCR beta chain was found in a study of CD8+ T cells in alopecia areata. This CDR3 region has 12 residues. Trimming pared 0 bases from V and 6 bases from J, leaving 7 bases between. Germline V lookup: CDR1 SGHRS, CDR2 YFSETQ. This clone occurred a few times. The treatment: oral pan-JAK inhibitor, 5-10 mg twice daily. Investigators isolated RNA and reverse transcribed it into cDNA to act as the sequencing template. Sequencing used immunoSEQ multiplex PCR; TCRdb keeps in-frame clones, though not all of them. The sample lists around 200,000 clones, roughly 64% seen once, with 4% to 5% in the top ten. J is TRBJ2-7 and V is TRBV5-1; D ambiguous. The input for sequencing was CD4+ T cells sorted from blood, taken at week 4, from a patient treated with tofacitinib. The sequence came from a human donor with alopecia areata. The CDR3 reads CASSLVGGEQYF. The CDR3, as DNA: TGCGCCAGCAGCTTGGTCGGCGGCGAGCAGTACTTC.